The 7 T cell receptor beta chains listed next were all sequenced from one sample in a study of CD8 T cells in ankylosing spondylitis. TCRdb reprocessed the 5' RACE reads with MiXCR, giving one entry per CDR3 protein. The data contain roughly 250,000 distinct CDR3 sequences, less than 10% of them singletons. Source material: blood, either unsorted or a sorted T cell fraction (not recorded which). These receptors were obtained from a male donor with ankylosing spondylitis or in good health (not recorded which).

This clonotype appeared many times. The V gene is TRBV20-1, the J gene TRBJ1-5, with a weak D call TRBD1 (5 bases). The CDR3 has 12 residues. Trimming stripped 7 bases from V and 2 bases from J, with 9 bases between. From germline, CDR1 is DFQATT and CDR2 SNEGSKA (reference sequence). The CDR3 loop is CSVGVGNQPQHF. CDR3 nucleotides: TGCAGTGTGGGGGTAGGCAATCAGCCCCAGCATTTT.

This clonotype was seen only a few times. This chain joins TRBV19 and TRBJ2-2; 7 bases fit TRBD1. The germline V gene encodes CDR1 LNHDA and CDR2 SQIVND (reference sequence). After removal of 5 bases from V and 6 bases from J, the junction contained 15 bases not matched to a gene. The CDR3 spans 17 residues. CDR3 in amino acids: CASSPGPDRERSGELFF. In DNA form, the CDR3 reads TGTGCCAGTAGTCCCGGGCCAGACAGGGAGAGATCCGGGGAGCTGTTTTTT.

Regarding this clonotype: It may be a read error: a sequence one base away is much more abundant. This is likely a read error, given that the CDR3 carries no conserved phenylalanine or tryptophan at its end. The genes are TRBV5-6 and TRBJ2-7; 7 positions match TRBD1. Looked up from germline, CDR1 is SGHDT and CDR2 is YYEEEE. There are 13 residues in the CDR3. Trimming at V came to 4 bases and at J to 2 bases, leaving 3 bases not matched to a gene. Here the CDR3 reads CASSPTGPYEQYY. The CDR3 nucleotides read TGTGCCAGCAGCCCGACAGGGCCCTACGAGCAGTACTAC.

The CDR3 loop is CASTLSGAYGNEQFF. In nucleotides, the CDR3 is TGTGCCAGCACCCTTAGCGGGGCCTACGGGAATGAGCAGTTCTTC. The chain combines TRBV2 with TRBJ2-1; TRBD2 aligns across 8 bases. The V gene's germline CDR1 is SNHLY and CDR2 FYNNEI. J lost 7 bases, V lost 7 bases, and 12 bases had no gene match. This CDR3 is built from 15 residues.

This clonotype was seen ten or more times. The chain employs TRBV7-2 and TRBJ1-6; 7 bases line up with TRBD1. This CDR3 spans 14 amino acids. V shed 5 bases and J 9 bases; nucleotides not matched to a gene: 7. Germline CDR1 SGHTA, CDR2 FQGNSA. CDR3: CASSPDGTVSPLHF. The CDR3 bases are TGTGCCAGCAGCCCCGACGGGACAGTTTCACCCCTCCACTTT.

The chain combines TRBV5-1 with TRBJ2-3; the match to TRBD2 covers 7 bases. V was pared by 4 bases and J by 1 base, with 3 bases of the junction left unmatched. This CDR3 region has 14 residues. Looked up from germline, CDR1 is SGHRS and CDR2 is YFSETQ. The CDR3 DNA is TGCGCCAGCAGCATTCTAGCGGGCACAGATACGCAGTATTTT. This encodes CASSILAGTDTQYF.

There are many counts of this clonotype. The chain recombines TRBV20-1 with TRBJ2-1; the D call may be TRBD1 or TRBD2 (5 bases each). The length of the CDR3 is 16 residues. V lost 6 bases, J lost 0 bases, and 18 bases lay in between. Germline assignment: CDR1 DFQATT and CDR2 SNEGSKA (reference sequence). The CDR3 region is CSADSTTGPSYNEQFF. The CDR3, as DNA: TGCAGTGCCGATTCGACGACGGGACCCTCCTACAATGAGCAGTTCTTC.